This TCR beta chain emerged from a study of blood T cells in healthy people across ages. General observations from the study: Diversity was estimated from one million T cells, and these estimates were considered underestimates. Age showed a roughly linear inverse relationship with TCR beta diversity per million T cells.

Those donating, healthy Caucasian individuals from Russia, were aged about 6 to 95. CDR3 length equals 16 residues. Trimming took off 1 base at V and 2 bases at J, with 12 bases between the two ends. Germline V gene sequence: CDR1 SGHVS, CDR2 FNYEAQ. It was with a sample-barcoded 5' primer and a J-beta primer mix that a second PCR of about 6 to 12 cycles was run. The authors tagged each cDNA molecule using a template-switch adaptor with 12 random nucleotides. TCRdb called the 5' RACE reads again in MiXCR, with one record for every CDR3 protein. Among about 1.1 million distinct CDR3 sequences listed, around two fifths were seen once. In its sample, this clonotype was seen a few times. Antigen: not known.

The sequenced material came from blood. The chain links TRBV7-6 to TRBJ2-1; D unclear. This clonotype was sampled from a man in his late teens or twenties in good health. CDR3 coding DNA: TGTGCCAGCAGCTTAGTTGTCTACCAACCCTACAATGAGCAGTTCTTC. Protein sequence: CASSLVVYQPYNEQFF.